Described below is a single TCR beta chain sequence and its context. Its binding antigen is unknown. The sample has other DNA sequences that encode this CDR3 too. The cohort comprised fewer than 750 healthy bone marrow donors. All cohort members were sampled while nominally healthy, although unrecorded immune exposures were likely present. The donor tested CMV seropositive and was one of the 289 seropositive cohort members. A peripheral blood sample was collected from each donor, and TCR beta sequencing was performed on peripheral blood mononuclear cells. The Qiagen DNeasy Blood Extraction Kit was used to extract genomic DNA from the blood cell samples. These data originate in a study of cytomegalovirus exposure and HLA in healthy donors (dated 2017 in TCRdb). About the full investigation: In an earlier analysis of approximately 640 of the donors, under 300 Gb of sequence data and 100 million or so unique TCR beta sequences from approximately 180 million T cells were reported. An early release covering 500 to 750 HLA-typed donors comprised approximately 300 gigabases of sequencing data and around 80 million unique TCR sequences. Among the roughly 370 genotyped donors, around 81% belonged to the genetic ancestry cluster associated with self-reported Caucasian donors. The study aimed to test whether signatures of past pathogen exposure could be identified by cataloging public T cell receptors. The T cell repertoires of roughly 660 subjects were profiled by immunosequencing and related to cytomegalovirus serostatus. Besides the first cohort of more than 650 subjects, a separate validation cohort made up of roughly 120 different subjects was used. To predict cytomegalovirus infection status, the study brought together high-throughput TCR immunosequencing, statistical association of individual TCRs with disease status, and machine learning. In a later analysis, previously published TCR beta repertoires from about 640 donors were re-analyzed and high-resolution HLA genotyping was added so that TCR occurrence patterns could be studied. In the later analysis, no new phenotypic data were used to find candidate immune exposures; instead, reliance was placed on TCR beta sequences and their occurrence across donors. An earlier analysis of several hundred of the donors used high-throughput TCR beta sequencing to judge whether each TCR beta V gene segment behaved as functional or pseudogenic. Donor age, sex, ethnicity and CMV serostatus were compiled alongside the repertoire data. Genome-wide SNP genotypes for about 60% of the 666 donors were used in a later genetic analysis, which treated that subset as a discovery cohort. All discovery cohort repertoires had been generated on a single sequencing platform. HLA typing covered class I and class II loci at four-digit resolution. The number of donors typed differed by locus, with about 629-640 for A, B, C, DRB1 and DQB1, over 500 for DQA1, approximately 580 for DPA1, and some 450 for DPB1. Because of strong linkage in the cohort, four to six DR-DQ haplotypes were treated as single units for association and clustering. Across some 400 genotyped donors of the cohort, an average of approximately 240,000 unique TCR beta nucleotide sequences per donor were sequenced, and around 19% of those sequences were non-productive.

The paper's findings and limits, for the study overall: In a later analysis, TCR association rates were found to vary across HLA loci, with the most associated TCRs seen for DRB1 alleles and the fewest for HLA-C alleles. In a later analysis, more than 15,000 TCR beta sequences were associated with specific HLA alleles at a false discovery rate of 0.05. Several of the top co-occurrence clusters appeared to be linked to parvovirus B19, influenza, CMV and Epstein-Barr virus, according to a later analysis. According to a later genetic analysis, donors in an Asian-associated ancestry cluster had fewer N-insertions in productive TCRs than the approximately 710-donor mean. A few of the identified cytomegalovirus-associated TCR beta chains were confirmed in vitro to be specific for cytomegalovirus antigens. A further reported finding was that TCR beta sequences accurately predicted the HLA-A and HLA-B alleles for most subjects in the first cohort. A cluster of highly shared sequence variants was judged likely to represent a technical artifact of the sequencing pipeline. The earlier analysis of fewer than 750 of the donors excluded about 16 rarely observed V segments, including chromosome 9 orphons, because counts were too low. Presence/absence analyses assumed roughly uniform sequencing depth across donors, an assumption that may not hold. Only TCR beta chains were sequenced in this cohort, and the absence of alpha or paired-chain data limited detectable features. While some public TCRs were present in many individuals, most TCR sequences turned up only very rarely across donors. An earlier analysis of roughly 570 of the donors showed that most TCR beta V segments appeared in productive rearrangements either about 87% or about 30% of the time, which broadly matched IMGT annotations. The classifier was reported to diagnose cytomegalovirus status with high specificity and sensitivity in both the original cohort and the validation cohort. Immune exposure information for the cohort was limited to CMV serostatus. According to the authors, the approach could potentially be generalized to other disease states and immunological phenotypes. Linkage disequilibrium might explain the correlated functional status among segregating V segments, but an unknown experimental factor could not be ruled out. In a later analysis, HLA-associated TCR beta chains were found to be more clonally expanded and to have lower generation probabilities than equally common non-associated chains. A later analysis found that most CMV-associated TCR beta chains appeared HLA-restricted, with HLA associations seemingly driven largely by CMV exposure. Some IMGT-functional V segments, including TRBV6-2 and TRBV6-3, could not be distinguished by the 87-base-pair reads and were therefore excluded. The study gave a list of more than 150 TCR beta chains associated with cytomegalovirus. An association between a missense DCLRE1C variant and V-gene and J-gene trimming of TCR beta chains was found in a later genetic analysis and replicated in an independent cohort. Because HLA typing was unavailable for some donors at each locus, only the typed subset was used in association tests. Assigning TCR associations to individual alleles was difficult when HLA alleles, especially DR and DQ, strongly co-occurred.

The library came from the immunoSEQ multiplex PCR assay. The multiplex PCR relied on a mix of 60 forward primers for TCR Vbeta segments and 13 reverse primers for TCR Jbeta segments. The CDR3 region of rearranged TCR beta genes was amplified from genomic DNA by a multiplex PCR assay. The amplified TCR beta libraries were sequenced on the Illumina HiSeq System as 87-base-pair reads. Per the original workflow: A later analysis tallied about 77 million unique TCR beta chains across the 666 repertoires, and about 12 million of those chains were shared by two or more donors. To remove PCR and sequencing errors, raw reads were error-corrected and collapsed into unique sequences using a nearest-neighbor algorithm that merged closely related sequences. To assign V, D and J gene segments, CDR3 sequences were aligned to IMGT reference sequences. For a sequence to be retained, a match of at least six nucleotides was required to both a V gene segment and a J gene segment. A rearrangement was called productive if the CDR3 had no stop codons and remained in frame with V and J, and every other rearrangement was called non-productive. Following IMGT convention, CDR3 was defined as the stretch from the second conserved V-encoded cysteine up to the conserved J-encoded phenylalanine. Sequences without an unambiguous match to a single V gene segment were excluded from the earlier analysis of 450 to 750 of the donors. In an earlier analysis of several hundred of the donors, V segments were called functional above 56.7% productive rearrangements and were called segregating when the between-donor standard deviation exceeded 5%. A statistical classification framework was built for diagnosing cytomegalovirus status from the catalog of TCR beta chain sequences. In a later analysis, TCR nucleotide sequences were compared against IMGT/GENE-DB human TR gene sequences so that V and J genes could be assigned. A later analysis assigned CDR3 sequences and most-parsimonious VDJ recombination scenarios with the TCRdist pipeline. In a later analysis, every TCR beta chain was defined by the combination of its CDR3 amino acid sequence and its V-gene family, and reads without a unique V-gene family were dropped. As a way to deal with suspected cross-contamination and a sequencing artifact, a later analysis dropped 640 or so nucleotide sequences that were highly shared and had low generation probability. In a later analysis, a clonal expansion index for each public chain was calculated from normalized within-repertoire ranks of inferred template counts. Generation probabilities in a later analysis came from a VDJ recombination model fitted to out-of-frame rearrangements, and those results were checked against IGoR. Hypergeometric tests were used in a later analysis to score TCR-TCR, TCR-HLA and TCR-CMV co-occurrence, with a repertoire-size bias correction applied to the TCR pairs. To estimate false discovery rates, a later analysis permuted the HLA or CMV assignments 20 times. In a later analysis, co-occurring TCRs were grouped with DBSCAN, and TCRdist sequence similarity was added when clustering was performed within HLA-allele-positive subsets. Co-occurrence clustering excluded repertoires with fewer than 30,000 or more than 120,000 public chains, plus five with anomalous nucleotide sharing. Entries here come from immuneACCESS through TCRdb and include only in-frame sequences with V and J called. Some clones fail to appear in such tables; in the studies checked, an unresolved V gene covers under half of the shortfall, and the cause of the remainder is unknown. The V and J calls and clone size come from that table; D and trimming were worked out from the DNA. This specimen's table enumerates about 77,000 clones. Of the sample, about 13% falls within the top ten clones.

CDR1 and CDR2 were assigned from the germline V gene (reference sequence) as LNHDA and SQIVND. The CDR3 measures 18 amino acids from cysteine to phenylalanine. The retained sequence is limited to the CDR3, 54 bases, with the frame set at the first base. V ends up 10 bases short and J 0 bases short, with an unmatched junction base count of 19. This receptor was identified in a man between 50 and 59 years old in good health and CMV-seropositive. The rearrangement combines TRBV19 with TRBJ2-3; 7 bases in between match TRBD2. Source material: PBMCs. The CDR3 region reads CATSKLEGLAVSTDTQYF. The bases are TGTGCCACCAGTAAGTTGGAGGGTCTAGCGGTTAGCACAGATACGCAGTATTTT.